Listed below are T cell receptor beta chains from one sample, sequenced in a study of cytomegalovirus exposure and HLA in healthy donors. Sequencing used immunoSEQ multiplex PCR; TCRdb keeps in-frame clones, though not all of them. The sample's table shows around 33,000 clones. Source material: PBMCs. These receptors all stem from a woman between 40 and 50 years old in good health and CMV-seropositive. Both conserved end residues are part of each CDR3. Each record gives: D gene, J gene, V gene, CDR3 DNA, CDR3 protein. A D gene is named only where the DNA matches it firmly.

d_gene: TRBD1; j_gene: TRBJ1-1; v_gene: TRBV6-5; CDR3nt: TGTGCCAGCAGTTACTCGCAACAGGGGGGCACTGAAGCTTTCTTT; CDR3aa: CASSYSQQGGTEAFF
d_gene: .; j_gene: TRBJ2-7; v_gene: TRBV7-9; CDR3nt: TGTGCCAGCAGCTTTACTGAGTCCCCTGCCAACGAGCAGTACTTC; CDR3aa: CASSFTESPANEQYF
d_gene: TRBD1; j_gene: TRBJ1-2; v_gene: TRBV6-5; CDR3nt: TGTGCCAGCAGTGGACAGGGGGGCTACACCTTC; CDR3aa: CASSGQGGYTF
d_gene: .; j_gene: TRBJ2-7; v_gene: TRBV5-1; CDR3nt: TGCGCCAGCAGCATCGCGGACTATAGTACGAGCGAGCAGTACTTC; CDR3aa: CASSIADYSTSEQYF
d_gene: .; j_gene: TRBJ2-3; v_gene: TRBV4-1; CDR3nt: TGCGCCAGCAGCCATACGACGGGGGAGAACACAGATACGCAGTATTTT; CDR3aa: CASSHTTGENTDTQYF
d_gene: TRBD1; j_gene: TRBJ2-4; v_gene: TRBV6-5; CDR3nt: TGTGCCAGCAGTTACTCAGACAGGGGCATTCAGTACTTC; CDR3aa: CASSYSDRGIQYF
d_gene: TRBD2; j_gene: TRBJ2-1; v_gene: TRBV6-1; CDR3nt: TGTGCCAGCAGTGAAGGAGCGGGGTACTCCTACAATGAGCAGTTCTTC; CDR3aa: CASSEGAGYSYNEQFF
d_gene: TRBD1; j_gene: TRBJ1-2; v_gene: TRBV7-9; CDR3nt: TGTGCCAGCAGCACCGGACAGGGGGCGTTTGTCTATGGCTACACCTTC; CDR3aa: CASSTGQGAFVYGYTF
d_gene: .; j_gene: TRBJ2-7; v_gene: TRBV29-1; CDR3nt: TGCAGCGTTGCCCGAACAGCGGCTGTGCAGTACTTC; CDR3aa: CSVARTAAVQYF
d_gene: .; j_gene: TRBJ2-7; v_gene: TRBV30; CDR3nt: TGTGCCTGGAGCGTAATCTACGAGCAGTACTTC; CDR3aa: CAWSVIYEQYF
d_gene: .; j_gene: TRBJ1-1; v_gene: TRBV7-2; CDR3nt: TGTGCCAGCAGCCGACCATCACAGGGCCACACTGAAGCTTTCTTT; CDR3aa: CASSRPSQGHTEAFF
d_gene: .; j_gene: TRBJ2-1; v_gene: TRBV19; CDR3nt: TGTGCCAGTAGTATTGGTCAGATCAATGAGCAGTTCTTC; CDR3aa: CASSIGQINEQFF
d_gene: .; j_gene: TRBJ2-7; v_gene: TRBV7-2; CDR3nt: TGTGCCAGCAGCACAGACAGAGACCCATCCTACGAGCAGTACTTC; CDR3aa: CASSTDRDPSYEQYF
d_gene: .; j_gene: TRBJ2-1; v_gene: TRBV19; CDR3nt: TGTGCCAGTACCCCCTATTCAGGCAGCTCCGACAATGAGCAGTTCTTC; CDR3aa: CASTPYSGSSDNEQFF
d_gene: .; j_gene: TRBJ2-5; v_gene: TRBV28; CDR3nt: TGTGCCAGCAGTTTTGGAGGGACTGCCCTAGAGACCCAGTACTTC; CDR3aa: CASSFGGTALETQYF
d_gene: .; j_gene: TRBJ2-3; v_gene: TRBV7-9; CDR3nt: TGTGCCAGCAGCTACGTCCCCGGCAGGCAGGCAGATACGCAGTATTTT; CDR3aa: CASSYVPGRQADTQYF
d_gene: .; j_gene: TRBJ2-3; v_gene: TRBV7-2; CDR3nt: TGTGCCAGCAGCTTAGCGGAGGGGTGGGGGTTCGAGGCAGATACGCAGTATTTT; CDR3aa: CASSLAEGWGFEADTQYF
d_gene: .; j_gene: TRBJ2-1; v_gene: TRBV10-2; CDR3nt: TGCGCCAGCAGGGACTGGGAGGTCAATGAGCAGTTCTTC; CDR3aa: CASRDWEVNEQFF
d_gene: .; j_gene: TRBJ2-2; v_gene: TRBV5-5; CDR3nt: TGTGCCAGCAGCGCGGGACTTAACACCGGGGAGCTGTTTTTT; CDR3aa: CASSAGLNTGELFF
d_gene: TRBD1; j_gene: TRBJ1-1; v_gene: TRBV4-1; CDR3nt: TGCGCCAGCAGCCAAGTACTAACAGGGGATAGGGCCACTGAAGCTTTCTTT; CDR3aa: CASSQVLTGDRATEAFF
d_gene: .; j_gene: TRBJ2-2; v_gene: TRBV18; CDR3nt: TGTGCCAGCTCACCACGGGGGGTCCACACCGGGGAGCTGTTTTTT; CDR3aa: CASSPRGVHTGELFF
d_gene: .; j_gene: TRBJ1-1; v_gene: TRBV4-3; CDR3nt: TGCGCCAGCAGCCAAGCCCTGCCGGGGACTGAAGCTTTCTTT; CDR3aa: CASSQALPGTEAFF
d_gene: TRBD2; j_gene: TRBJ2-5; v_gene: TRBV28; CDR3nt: TGTGCCAGCAGTTTAATAGCGGGGCTACAAGAGACCCAGTACTTC; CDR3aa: CASSLIAGLQETQYF
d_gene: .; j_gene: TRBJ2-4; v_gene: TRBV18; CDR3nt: TGTGCCAGCTCACCACCTTCCCTAGCCAAAAACATTCAGTACTTC; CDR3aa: CASSPPSLAKNIQYF
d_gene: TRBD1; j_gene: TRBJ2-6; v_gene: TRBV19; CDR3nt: TGTGCCAGTAGTATTGCTCAGGGGGCTCCCGGGGCCAACGTCCTGACTTTC; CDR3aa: CASSIAQGAPGANVLTF
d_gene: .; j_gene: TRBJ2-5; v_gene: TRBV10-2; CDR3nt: TGCGCCAGCAGTGAAGGTAGCCTCCAAGAGACCCAGTACTTC; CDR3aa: CASSEGSLQETQYF
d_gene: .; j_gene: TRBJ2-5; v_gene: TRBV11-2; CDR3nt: TGTGCCAGCAGCCGTGGAGGAGAGACCCAGTACTTC; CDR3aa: CASSRGGETQYF
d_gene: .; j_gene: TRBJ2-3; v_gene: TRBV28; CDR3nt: TGTGCCAGCAGTTTAGATCGGGAGACTTCAGATACGCAGTATTTT; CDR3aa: CASSLDRETSDTQYF
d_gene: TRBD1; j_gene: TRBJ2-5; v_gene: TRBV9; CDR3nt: TGTGCCAGCAGCCCCCCCGGGACAGGGGACCGGGAGACCCAGTACTTC; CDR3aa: CASSPPGTGDRETQYF
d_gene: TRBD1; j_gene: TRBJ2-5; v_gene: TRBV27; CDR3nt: TGTGCCAGCAGTTTTAACGGTTGGACAGGGGCCGAGACCCAGTACTTC; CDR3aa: CASSFNGWTGAETQYF
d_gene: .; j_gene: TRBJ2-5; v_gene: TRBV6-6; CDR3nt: TGTGCCTCCAACACCAGGTACCAAGAGACCCAGTACTTC; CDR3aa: CASNTRYQETQYF
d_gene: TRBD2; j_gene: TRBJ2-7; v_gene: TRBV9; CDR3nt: TGTGCCAGCAGCCCGCATGGCCCAACGAAACAAGGGACTAGCGGGAGCTTTCCCTACGAGCAGTACTTC; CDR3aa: CASSPHGPTKQGTSGSFPYEQYF
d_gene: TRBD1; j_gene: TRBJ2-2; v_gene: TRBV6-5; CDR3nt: TGTGCCAGCAGTTACGGTTCAGGGGGCTGGGCCGGGGAGCTGTTTTTT; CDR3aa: CASSYGSGGWAGELFF
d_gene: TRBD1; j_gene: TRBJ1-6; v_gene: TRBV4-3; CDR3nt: TGCGCCAGCAGCCAAGCCGACAGGGGATATTCACCCCTCCACTTT; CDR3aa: CASSQADRGYSPLHF
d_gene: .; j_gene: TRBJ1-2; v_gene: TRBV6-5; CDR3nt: TGTGCCAGCAGTTTCCCGGGGGTGGGCTACACCTTC; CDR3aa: CASSFPGVGYTF
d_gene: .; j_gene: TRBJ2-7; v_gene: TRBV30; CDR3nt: TGTGCCTGGCACCAGGCAGGGGTTGAGCAGTACTTC; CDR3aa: CAWHQAGVEQYF
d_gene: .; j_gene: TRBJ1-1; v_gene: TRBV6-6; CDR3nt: TGTGCCAGCAGTTACAACACCGACACTGAAGCTTTCTTT; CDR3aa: CASSYNTDTEAFF
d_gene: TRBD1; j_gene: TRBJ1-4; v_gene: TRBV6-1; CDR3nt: TGTGCCAGCAGCCCCGGACAGGTTATTAATGAAAAACTGTTTTTT; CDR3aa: CASSPGQVINEKLFF
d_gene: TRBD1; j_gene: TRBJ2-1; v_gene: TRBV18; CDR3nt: TGTGCCAGCGGACAGGGCTCGGGAGACAATGAGCAGTTCTTC; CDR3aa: CASGQGSGDNEQFF
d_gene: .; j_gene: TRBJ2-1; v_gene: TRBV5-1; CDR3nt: TGCGCCAGCCGACCGGCCGGACTAGGGGGCAATGAGCAGTTCTTC; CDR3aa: CASRPAGLGGNEQFF
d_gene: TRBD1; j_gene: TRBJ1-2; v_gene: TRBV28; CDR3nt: TGTGCCAGCAGTTCCCGAAGAGGGGGCACCAGCCTCCCCGGGTTCTTC; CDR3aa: CASSSRRGGTSLPGFF
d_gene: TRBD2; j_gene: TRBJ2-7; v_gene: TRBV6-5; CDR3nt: TGTGCCGGCAGTACACGACTAGCGGGATCACACGAGCAGTACTTC; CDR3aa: CAGSTRLAGSHEQYF
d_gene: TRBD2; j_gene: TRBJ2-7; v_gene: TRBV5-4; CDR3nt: TGTGCCAGCAGCTTGGTGGGGAGGGCCTACGAGCAGTACTTC; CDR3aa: CASSLVGRAYEQYF
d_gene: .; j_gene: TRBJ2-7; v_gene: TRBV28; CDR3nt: TGTGCCAGCAGTTTAGGGCCCGGGACAAACTCCTACGAGCAGTACTTC; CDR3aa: CASSLGPGTNSYEQYF
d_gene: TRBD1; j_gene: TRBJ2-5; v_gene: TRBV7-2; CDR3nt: TGTGCCAGCAGCGAAAACAGGGGTGGGGAGACCCAGTACTTC; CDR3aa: CASSENRGGETQYF
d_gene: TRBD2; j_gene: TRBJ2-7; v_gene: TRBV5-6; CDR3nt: TGTGCCAGCAGCTTGACGGGAGGGCCCAACGAGCAGTACTTC; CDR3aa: CASSLTGGPNEQYF
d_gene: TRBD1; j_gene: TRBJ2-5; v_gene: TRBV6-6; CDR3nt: TGTGCCAGCAGTGAGGACAGGGGGCCGGAGACCCAGTACTTC; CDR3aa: CASSEDRGPETQYF
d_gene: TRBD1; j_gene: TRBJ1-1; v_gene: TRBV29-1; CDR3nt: TGCAGCGTCGACAGGGGCCGCTACACTGAAGCTTTCTTT; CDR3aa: CSVDRGRYTEAFF
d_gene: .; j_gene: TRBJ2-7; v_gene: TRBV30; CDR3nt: TGTGCCTGGAAAAGGATAGCGAGCGCCTACGAGCAGTACTTC; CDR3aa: CAWKRIASAYEQYF
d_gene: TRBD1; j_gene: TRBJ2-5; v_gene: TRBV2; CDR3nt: TGTGCCAGCCTCGAGACAGGGGGCCAAGAGACCCAGTACTTC; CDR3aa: CASLETGGQETQYF
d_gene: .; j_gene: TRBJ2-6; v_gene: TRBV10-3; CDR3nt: TGTGCCATCAGTGAAAAGGGACAACACTCTGGGGCCAACGTCCTGACTTTC; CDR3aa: CAISEKGQHSGANVLTF
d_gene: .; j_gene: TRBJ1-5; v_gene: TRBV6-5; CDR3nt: TGTGCCAGCAGTCCAGACACCTTTACCAATCAGCCCCAGCATTTT; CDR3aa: CASSPDTFTNQPQHF
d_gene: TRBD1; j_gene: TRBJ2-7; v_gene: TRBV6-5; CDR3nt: TGTGCCAGCAGCAGGGACAGAAGCTCCTACGAGCAGTACTTC; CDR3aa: CASSRDRSSYEQYF
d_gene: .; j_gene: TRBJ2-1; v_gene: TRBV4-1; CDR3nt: TGCGCCAGCAGCCTACAGGGTAGTAATGAGCAGTTCTTC; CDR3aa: CASSLQGSNEQFF
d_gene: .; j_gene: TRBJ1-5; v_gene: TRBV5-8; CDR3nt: TGTGCCAGCAGCTTGGATTTAGGACAGTTGAATCAGCCCCAGCATTTT; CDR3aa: CASSLDLGQLNQPQHF
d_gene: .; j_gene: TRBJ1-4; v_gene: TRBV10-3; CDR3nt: TGTGCCATCAGTGAAAGGGGGAATAATGAAAAACTGTTTTTT; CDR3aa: CAISERGNNEKLFF
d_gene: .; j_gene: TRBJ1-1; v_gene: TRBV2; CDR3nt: TGTGCCAGCAACCGGGTTCTTGACACTGAAGCTTTCTTT; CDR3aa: CASNRVLDTEAFF
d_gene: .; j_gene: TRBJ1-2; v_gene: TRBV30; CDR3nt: TGTGCCTGGAGTCAAGCCCAGGCCTATGGCTACACCTTC; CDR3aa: CAWSQAQAYGYTF
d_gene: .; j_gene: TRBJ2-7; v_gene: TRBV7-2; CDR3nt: TGTGCCAGCAGCCCCCGGGACAAGCCGAGAGAGCAGTACTTC; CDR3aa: CASSPRDKPREQYF
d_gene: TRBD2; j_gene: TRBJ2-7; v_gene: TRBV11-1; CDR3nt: TGTGCCAGCAGCTTAGCGGCTAGCGGGAGCTACGAGCAGTACTTC; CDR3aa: CASSLAASGSYEQYF